This T cell receptor (beta chain) was identified during a study of blood T cell repertoires in COVID-19. Study overall: COVID-19 samples from acute and convalescent phases originated in the United States, Italy and Spain. In each case, the material was cDNA or gDNA derived from T cells, B-cell-depleted T cells, or PBMCs.

Methods used by the authors: The authors estimated nucleated cell counts from reference gene primer amplification. This table comes from immunoSEQ multiplex PCR, and its TCRdb copy is limited to in-frame clones, with some not included. V and J calls and clone size are copied from that table; D and trimming were computed from the DNA. The sample contains about 170,000 clones, 70% to 90% of which appear only once. CDR1 is LGHNT, CDR2 FRNRAP, per germline. Unmatched junction bases numbered 10, after V lost 0 bases and J lost 3 bases. The CDR3 is 18 amino acids. The sequence came from a woman at least 80 years old with COVID-19, enrolled during active disease. The gene calls are TRBV12-5 and TRBJ2-7; the match to TRBD2 covers 11 bases. Source material: peripheral blood. The CDR3 loop is CASGLVPTGTSGNYEQYF. The CDR3, as DNA: TGTGCTAGTGGTTTGGTACCAACCGGGACTAGCGGAAACTACGAGCAGTACTTC.